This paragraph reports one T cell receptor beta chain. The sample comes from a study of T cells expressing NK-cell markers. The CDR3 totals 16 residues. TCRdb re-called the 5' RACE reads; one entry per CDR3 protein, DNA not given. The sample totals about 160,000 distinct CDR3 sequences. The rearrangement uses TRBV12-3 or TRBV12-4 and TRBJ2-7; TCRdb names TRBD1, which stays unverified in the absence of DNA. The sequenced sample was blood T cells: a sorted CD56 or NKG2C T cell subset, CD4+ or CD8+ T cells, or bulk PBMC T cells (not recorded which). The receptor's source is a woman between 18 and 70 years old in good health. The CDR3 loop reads CASSPPTGGGSYEQYF.